The 25 T cell receptor beta chains given below trace back to one sample, sequenced in a study of a mutant IDH1 vaccine in newly diagnosed glioma. Time point reported: baseline, week 1 (first vaccination visit). Treatment specified: pre-vaccination baseline after standard-of-care therapy. Some clones are missing from TCRdb's copy, which holds only in-frame ones; the method was immunoSEQ multiplex PCR. The sample holds tens of thousands of clones; roughly 80% are singletons and the top ten take 1.8%. The sequences come from PBMCs, collected from a glioma patient treated with radiotherapy, temozolomide or both. Receptors were obtained from a woman in her thirties or forties with glioma.

The rearrangement joins TRBV29-1 to TRBJ2-1; D is undetermined. Germline V gene sequence: CDR1 SQVTM, CDR2 ANQGSEA. Trimming removed 4 bases at V and 3 bases at J, with 13 bases between. There are 14 residues in the CDR3. The CDR3 loop reads CSVAGEGIYNEQFF. DNA for the CDR3: TGCAGCGTTGCCGGTGAAGGAATCTACAATGAGCAGTTCTTC.

The chain couples TRBV7-3 to TRBJ1-1; D gene ambiguous. Trimming cost V 5 bases and J 4 bases, with 17 bases left between them. This CDR3 is 15 amino acids long. Germline V gene data show CDR1 as SGHTA and CDR2 as FQGTGA. CDR3 protein: CASSEGTAPVTEAFF. CDR3 coding DNA: TGTGCCAGCAGCGAGGGCACAGCCCCGGTCACTGAAGCTTTCTTT.

The chain links TRBV5-1 to TRBJ1-1; tentatively, D is TRBD1 (5 bases). Looked up from germline, CDR1 is SGHRS and CDR2 is YFSETQ. V was cut by 6 bases and J by 0 bases, with 18 bases left in between. This CDR3 is built from 16 residues. As DNA, the CDR3 is TGCGCCAGCAATACCGGGGGGGGTCGTATGAACACTGAAGCTTTCTTT. Protein product: CASNTGGGRMNTEAFF.

This chain joins TRBV5-1 and TRBJ2-2; 11 bases match TRBD2. Germline V gene lookup returns CDR1 SGHRS and CDR2 YFSETQ. V was pared by 0 bases and J by 4 bases, with 5 bases of the junction left unmatched. The CDR3 runs 17 residues. The CDR3 bases are TGCGCCAGCAGCTTGGGAGGGACTAGCGGATCCACCGGGGAGCTGTTTTTT. As protein: CASSLGGTSGSTGELFF. Filled out from reference TRBV5-1 and TRBJ2-2, the complete variable domain reads KAGVTQTPRYLIKTRGQQVTLSCSPISGHRSVSWYQQTPGQGLQFLFEYFSETQRNKGNFPGRFSGRQFSNSRSEMNVSTLELGDSALYLCASSLGGTSGSTGELFFGEGSRLTVL.

V gene TRBV2 combines with J gene TRBJ2-3; TRBD2 agrees at 9 bases. This CDR3 contains 16 residues. Germline loops: CDR1 SNHLY, CDR2 FYNNEI. The V and J ends lost 6 bases and 8 bases, in that order; junction bases with no gene match: 15. The CDR3 protein is CASSPLPGLAEGTQYF. CDR3 sequence (DNA): TGTGCCAGCAGCCCGCTTCCGGGACTAGCTGAAGGTACGCAGTATTTT.

The chain has TRBV6-6 and TRBJ2-7, with TRBD1 identical over 8 bases. This CDR3 region has 13 residues. Germline V gene sequence: CDR1 MNHNY, CDR2 SVGAGI (reference sequence). Unmatched junction bases numbered 12, after V lost 5 bases and J lost 12 bases. Here the CDR3 DNA reads TGTGCCAGCAGTCCGGACAGGGACCTCTCTGGGTACTTC. This codes for CASSPDRDLSGYF.

The rearrangement uses TRBV10-2 and TRBJ2-3; 8 bases fit TRBD2. CDR3 length: 14 amino acids. Germline lookup yields CDR1 WSHSY and CDR2 SAAADI. Unmatched junction bases numbered 3, after V lost 6 bases and J lost 1 base. The CDR3 DNA sequence: TGCGCCAGCAGGAATAGCGGGGGCACAGATACGCAGTATTTT. This translates into CASRNSGGTDTQYF.

The chain combines TRBV5-1 with TRBJ2-7, with 7 bases aligning to TRBD1. The CDR3 covers 14 residues. J was trimmed by 2 bases and V by 4 bases; bases with no gene match: 6. Germline V gives CDR1 SGHRS, CDR2 YFSETQ. CDR3 protein: CASSRTGAAYEQYF. The CDR3 coding sequence is TGCGCCAGCAGCCGTACAGGGGCGGCCTACGAGCAGTACTTC.

The chain combines TRBV6-4 with TRBJ2-3; 8 bases are a match to TRBD2. With V trimmed by 6 bases and J by 2 bases, 7 bases remained unmatched. Germline V CDR1 and CDR2: MRHNA, SNTAGT. This CDR3 comprises 15 residues. The CDR3 protein is CASSWRGAATDTQYF. CDR3 sequence (DNA): TGTGCCAGCAGCTGGCGGGGGGCCGCCACAGATACGCAGTATTTT.

This chain connects TRBV11-3 to TRBJ2-7; D uncertain. Germline V CDR1 and CDR2: SGHNT, YENEEA. V lost 3 bases and J 2 bases, leaving 11 bases between the germline ends. This CDR3 has 14 amino acids. Here the CDR3 DNA reads TGTGCCAGCAGCTTCGGTGGCAGTCCCTACGAGCAGTACTTC. It specifies CASSFGGSPYEQYF. Using reference TRBV11-3 and TRBJ2-7 for the parts outside the CDR3, the full variable domain is EAGVVQSPRYKIIEKKQPVAFWCNPISGHNTLYWYLQNLGQGPELLIRYENEEAVDDSQLPKDRFSAERLKGVDSTLKIQPAELGDSAVYLCASSFGGSPYEQYFGPGTRLTVT.

The chain carries TRBV27 and TRBJ1-2; D remains unclear. V lost 10 bases to trimming and J lost 4 bases, with 16 bases between them. The CDR3 extends over 13 amino acids. CDR1 and CDR2 (germline): MNHEY, SMNVEV (reference sequence). CDR3 sequence (DNA): TGTGCCACCCGGCCGAGTGAGGCCTATGGCTACACCTTC. Its protein is CATRPSEAYGYTF.

The chain carries TRBV13 and TRBJ2-3, with 9 positions matching TRBD2. This CDR3 has 18 residues. The ends lost 4 bases at V and 7 bases at J; junction bases unmatched: 18. CDR1 is PRHDT and CDR2 is FYEKMQ in the germline V gene (reference sequence). DNA for the CDR3: TGTGCCAGCAGCTCAGACGCCCCGGGGCGGGGGGGTTCGAATACGCAGTATTTT. Protein: CASSSDAPGRGGSNTQYF.

This chain uses TRBV13 with TRBJ2-7; TRBD1 might be the D (5 bases). The CDR3 is 15 residues long. Germline assignment: CDR1 PRHDT and CDR2 FYEKMQ (reference sequence). The V and J ends lost 0 bases and 4 bases respectively, with 13 bases between them. Written as DNA, the CDR3 is TGTGCCAGCAGCTTAGGGGGCAGGGTTGGGTACGAGCAGTACTTC. Its translation: CASSLGGRVGYEQYF.

The CDR3 DNA follows: TGTGCCAGTAGTTCCCTAGCGGGGGCTTACAATGAGCAGTTCTTC. Its protein product is CASSSLAGAYNEQFF. V gene TRBV19 combines with J gene TRBJ2-1; 10 bases are a match to TRBD2. The CDR3 totals 15 residues. The V segment lost 5 bases and the J segment 4 bases; nucleotides outside the gene matches: 5. Germline V CDR1 and CDR2: LNHDA, SQIVND (reference sequence). The whole variable domain, remainder taken from reference TRBV19 and TRBJ2-1, is DGGITQSPKYLFRKEGQNVTLSCEQNLNHDAMYWYRQDPGQGLRLIYYSQIVNDFQKGDIAEGYSVSREKKESFPLTVTSAQKNPTAFYLCASSSLAGAYNEQFFGPGTRLTVL.

The sample holds one count of this clone. CDR3 nucleotides: TGTGCCAGCAGCTTAGCGCTAGCGGCAGATACGCAGTATTTT. This encodes CASSLALAADTQYF. The chain couples TRBV7-2 to TRBJ2-3, with 7 bases matching TRBD2. The CDR3 is 14 amino acids. Germline lookup yields CDR1 SGHTA and CDR2 FQGNSA. Unmatched junction bases numbered 1, after V lost 0 bases and J lost 4 bases.

The V call is TRBV30, the J call TRBJ2-1; tentative D call: TRBD2 (5 bases). The V and J ends lost 0 bases and 7 bases respectively, with 10 bases between them. Germline loops: CDR1 GTSNPN, CDR2 SVGIG (reference sequence). The CDR3 extends over 13 amino acids. The CDR3 loop is CAWSVRGSNEQFF. CDR3 sequence (DNA): TGTGCCTGGAGTGTACGTGGGAGTAATGAGCAGTTCTTC.

This clone was seen just once. The CDR3 nucleotides are TGTGCCAGCGGGGTCGGGGGAATAACCTACGAGCAGTACTTC. Its protein product is CASGVGGITYEQYF. The chain has TRBV6-6 and TRBJ2-7; possibly TRBD2 for D (6 bases). Germline V CDR1 and CDR2: MNHNY, SVGAGI (reference sequence). V dropped 8 bases and J dropped 2 bases, with 16 bases sitting between them. The CDR3 loop spans 14 amino acids.

The chain has TRBV9 and TRBJ2-4, with TRBD1 matching over 8 bases. V trimming: 4 bases; J trimming: 7 bases; junction bases outside the gene matches: 10. The CDR3 consists of 15 residues. CDR1 is SGDLS and CDR2 is YYNGEE in the germline V gene. The CDR3 loop is CASSNRTGLGNIQYF. CDR3 DNA: TGTGCCAGCAGCAACCGGACAGGGCTGGGGAACATTCAGTACTTC.

The chain joins TRBV25-1 to TRBJ1-1; 8 positions agree with TRBD1. The germline CDR1 and CDR2 sequences are MGHDK and SYGVNS. Trimming cost V 10 bases and J 1 base; bases outside gene matches: 5. The CDR3 sequence is 13 residues long. In nucleotides, the CDR3 is TGTGCCACCACCGGGACAGGGAACACTGAAGCTTTCTTT. Protein: CATTGTGNTEAFF.

This clone came up a few times. This chain uses TRBV18 with TRBJ1-5; 7 bases line up with TRBD1. The germline gives CDR1 KGHSH, CDR2 LQKENI. This CDR3 region has 14 residues. V was clipped by 4 bases and J by 6 bases; unmatched bases: 6. The CDR3 loop reads CASSLGQGGQPQHF. CDR3 coding DNA: TGTGCCAGCTCACTAGGGCAGGGGGGTCAGCCCCAGCATTTT.

The rearrangement uses TRBV7-2 and TRBJ1-2; D perhaps matches TRBD1 (6 bases). CDR3 length equals 14 residues. V was clipped by 4 bases and J by 8 bases, with 17 bases between them. CDR1 and CDR2 (germline): SGHTA, FQGNSA. The CDR3 sequence: CASSSRGLGGGYTF. The CDR3 DNA reads as TGTGCCAGCAGCTCCAGGGGCCTCGGGGGGGGCTACACCTTC. Supplemented by reference TRBV7-2 and TRBJ1-2, the full variable domain reads GAGVSQSPSNKVTEKGKDVELRCDPISGHTALYWYRQSLGQGLEFLIYFQGNSAPDKSGLPSDRFSAERTGGSVSTLTIQRTQQEDSAVYLCASSSRGLGGGYTFGSGTRLTVV.

This clone was detected only a few times. The V and J genes are TRBV2 and TRBJ1-1; maybe TRBD1 (5 bases). With 10 bases removed from V and 10 bases from J, the gap between germline ends came to 16 bases. The CDR3 runs 11 residues. CDR1 is SNHLY, CDR2 FYNNEI, per germline. The CDR3 here is CAILPGVRAFF. DNA of the CDR3: TGTGCCATCCTGCCGGGGGTAAGAGCTTTCTTT.

CDR3 DNA: TGTGCCATCAGTGAGTCGGGCGGGACTGAAGCTTTCTTT. It is translated as CAISESGGTEAFF. The chain uses TRBV10-3 and TRBJ1-1; D not resolved. V lost 0 bases and J lost 5, with 7 bases in between. The CDR3 spans 13 residues. CDR1 ENHRY and CDR2 SYGVKD come from the germline V gene.

This chain links TRBV2 with TRBJ2-1; TRBD2 matches 15 bases. This CDR3 region has 17 residues. The ends lost 7 bases at V and 9 bases at J; junction bases unmatched: 13. Germline V gene sequence: CDR1 SNHLY, CDR2 FYNNEI. CDR3 sequence: CASTGLAGGQSLAEQFF. The CDR3 nucleotides read TGTGCCAGCACCGGACTAGCGGGGGGGCAGTCTCTCGCTGAGCAGTTCTTC.

The chain couples TRBV7-2 to TRBJ1-1; D is perhaps TRBD1 (6 bases). CDR3 length: 12 residues. Between the trimmed V and J ends, which lost 3 bases and 7 bases, there was a span of 9 bases. Per the germline V gene, CDR1 is SGHTA and CDR2 is FQGNSA. The CDR3 protein is CASSFRGNEAFF. The DNA of the CDR3 is TGTGCCAGCAGCTTCAGGGGAAATGAAGCTTTCTTT.